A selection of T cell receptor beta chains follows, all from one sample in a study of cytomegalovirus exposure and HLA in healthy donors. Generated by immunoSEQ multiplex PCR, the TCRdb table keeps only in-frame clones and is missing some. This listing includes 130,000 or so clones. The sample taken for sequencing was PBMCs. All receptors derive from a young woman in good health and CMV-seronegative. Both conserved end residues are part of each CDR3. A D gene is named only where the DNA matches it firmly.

DNA: TGTGCCAGCTCGGTTGCGGGAGGGTTCTCGTGGGAGCAGTACTTC; CDR3: CASSVAGGFSWEQYF; J: TRBJ2-7; V: TRBV9; D: TRBD2
DNA: TGTGCCACAGAAGGACAGGGGGCGGAAGTTACTCCTTACAATGAGCAGTTCTTC; CDR3: CATEGQGAEVTPYNEQFF; J: TRBJ2-1; V: TRBV19; D: TRBD1
DNA: TGCGCCAGCAGCCCGGGTCCATTTAACACCGGGGAGCTGTTTTTT; CDR3: CASSPGPFNTGELFF; J: TRBJ2-2; V: TRBV5-1; D: .
DNA: TGTGCCAGCAGCTTTTCCGCCCTAAGCTCACTGAACACCGGGGAGCTGTTTTTT; CDR3: CASSFSALSSLNTGELFF; J: TRBJ2-2; V: TRBV7-2; D: .
DNA: TGTGCCAGCAGTTTAAGGACTAGCTGGAACACCGGGGAGCTGTTTTTT; CDR3: CASSLRTSWNTGELFF; J: TRBJ2-2; V: TRBV27; D: TRBD2
DNA: TGCGCCAGCAGCTCCTCACAGGGGGAAGAGACCCAGTACTTC; CDR3: CASSSSQGEETQYF; J: TRBJ2-5; V: TRBV5-1; D: TRBD1
DNA: TGTGCCAGCAGCCCTAGCGGGAGGGCCGAAGAGACCCAGTACTTC; CDR3: CASSPSGRAEETQYF; J: TRBJ2-5; V: TRBV5-4; D: TRBD2
DNA: TGCGCCAGCAGCCTGGGACAGGGGGTGTCAGATACGCAGTATTTT; CDR3: CASSLGQGVSDTQYF; J: TRBJ2-3; V: TRBV5-1; D: TRBD1
DNA: TGTGCCAGCTCACTGACAGGGAACACCGGGGAGCTGTTTTTT; CDR3: CASSLTGNTGELFF; J: TRBJ2-2; V: TRBV18; D: .
DNA: TGTGCCAGCTCACCACCTCACGCGACAGACTACAATGAGCAGTTCTTC; CDR3: CASSPPHATDYNEQFF; J: TRBJ2-1; V: TRBV18; D: .
DNA: TGTGCCAGCAGCTTGGGGCCAGGTATACGAGATACGCAGTATTTT; CDR3: CASSLGPGIRDTQYF; J: TRBJ2-3; V: TRBV5-4; D: .
DNA: TGTGCCAGCAGCTATCACGCTCCTACCTACGAGCAGTACTTC; CDR3: CASSYHAPTYEQYF; J: TRBJ2-7; V: TRBV7-2; D: .
DNA: TGTGCCAGCAGCTCCCAGGCGACAGGGGGCAATGGCTACACCTTC; CDR3: CASSSQATGGNGYTF; J: TRBJ1-2; V: TRBV7-9; D: TRBD1
DNA: TGTGCCAGCAGTGAAGTATCCGGGGATCAAGAGACCCAGTACTTC; CDR3: CASSEVSGDQETQYF; J: TRBJ2-5; V: TRBV6-1; D: .
DNA: TGTGCCAGCAGCCAGAGGACAGGGTCCACTGAAGCTTTCTTT; CDR3: CASSQRTGSTEAFF; J: TRBJ1-1; V: TRBV7-6; D: TRBD1
DNA: TGTGCCAGCCACACTAGCAATCAGCCCCAGCATTTT; CDR3: CASHTSNQPQHF; J: TRBJ1-5; V: TRBV28; D: .
DNA: TGTGCCAGCAGGGGACAGGGGGCGCGCACTGAAGCTTTCTTT; CDR3: CASRGQGARTEAFF; J: TRBJ1-1; V: TRBV6-4; D: TRBD1
DNA: TGTGCCAGCAAGACCCAGGTACACACTGAAGCTTTCTTT; CDR3: CASKTQVHTEAFF; J: TRBJ1-1; V: TRBV6-5; D: .
DNA: TGTGCCAGCAGTGAACCACACGACAGGGTTGGAAACACCATATATTTT; CDR3: CASSEPHDRVGNTIYF; J: TRBJ1-3; V: TRBV25-1; D: TRBD1
DNA: TGTGCCAGCAGTTTCGGGTATGGCTACACCTTC; CDR3: CASSFGYGYTF; J: TRBJ1-2; V: TRBV28; D: .
DNA: TGTGCCAGCAGCTTACAGGGACAGCCCTTCCCCGGGGAGCTGTTTTTT; CDR3: CASSLQGQPFPGELFF; J: TRBJ2-2; V: TRBV7-2; D: TRBD1
DNA: TGTGCCAGCTCACCATGGGGCAGGGAACGGCCAGGGGAAAAACTGTTTTTT; CDR3: CASSPWGRERPGEKLFF; J: TRBJ1-4; V: TRBV18; D: .
DNA: TGTGCCACCAGCAAAGCGAGCACTGAAGCTTTCTTT; CDR3: CATSKASTEAFF; J: TRBJ1-1; V: TRBV15; D: .
DNA: TGTGCCAGCAGCGTATTGTGGCACACCGGGGAGCTGTTTTTT; CDR3: CASSVLWHTGELFF; J: TRBJ2-2; V: TRBV9; D: .
DNA: TGTGCCAGCAGCCCGCCCTGGACTAGGGGGTACAATGAGCAGTTCTTC; CDR3: CASSPPWTRGYNEQFF; J: TRBJ2-1; V: TRBV7-9; D: .
DNA: TGTGCCAGCAGTGAAACGAACAGGGTGGCAGATACGCAGTATTTT; CDR3: CASSETNRVADTQYF; J: TRBJ2-3; V: TRBV25-1; D: .
DNA: TGTGCCAGCAGTAACCCAGGGGCATCGCAGGAAAAACTGTTTTTT; CDR3: CASSNPGASQEKLFF; J: TRBJ1-4; V: TRBV6-5; D: .
DNA: TGTGCCAGCAGCTTGGCCGGGGGGAGTAACTATGGCTACACCTTC; CDR3: CASSLAGGSNYGYTF; J: TRBJ1-2; V: TRBV5-5; D: .
DNA: TGTGCCAGCAGTCCAGGGGGCCAAAACATTCAGTACTTC; CDR3: CASSPGGQNIQYF; J: TRBJ2-4; V: TRBV28; D: TRBD1
DNA: TGTGCCAGCAGTGACACAGGGTCAATGGAGACCCAGTACTTC; CDR3: CASSDTGSMETQYF; J: TRBJ2-5; V: TRBV25-1; D: .
DNA: TGTGCCAGCAGGAGTATAAATCAGCCCCAGCATTTT; CDR3: CASRSINQPQHF; J: TRBJ1-5; V: TRBV16; D: .
DNA: TGTGCCAGCAGCTTAGGCGACAGGGGACGGAGCTATGGCTACGCCTTC; CDR3: CASSLGDRGRSYGYAF; J: TRBJ1-2; V: TRBV11-3; D: TRBD1
DNA: TGTGCCAGCAGCGAGGGGGCCCGTGGCACTGAAGCTTTCTTT; CDR3: CASSEGARGTEAFF; J: TRBJ1-1; V: TRBV5-4; D: TRBD1
DNA: TGCGCCAGCAGCCAAGTTGCGGGGGTGGACTATGGCTACACCTTC; CDR3: CASSQVAGVDYGYTF; J: TRBJ1-2; V: TRBV4-1; D: .
DNA: TGTGCCAGCAGCGTCCGCGGACAGGGCAGCAATCAGCCCCAGCATTTT; CDR3: CASSVRGQGSNQPQHF; J: TRBJ1-5; V: TRBV7-9; D: TRBD1
DNA: TGTGCCAGCAGTAGACAGCATAATGAAAAACTGTTTTTT; CDR3: CASSRQHNEKLFF; J: TRBJ1-4; V: TRBV11-1; D: .
DNA: TGTGCCAGCAGCCCTCTAGCGGGAGCCGGGGAGCTGTTTTTT; CDR3: CASSPLAGAGELFF; J: TRBJ2-2; V: TRBV7-2; D: TRBD2
DNA: TGTGCCAGCAGTTTACCGGGAGAGCAGTTCTTC; CDR3: CASSLPGEQFF; J: TRBJ2-1; V: TRBV28; D: .
DNA: TGCGCCAGCACAGGGCGGGAGATCTTCAATGAGCAGTTCTTC; CDR3: CASTGREIFNEQFF; J: TRBJ2-1; V: TRBV4-3; D: TRBD2
DNA: TGTGCCAGCAGTTACGATCTGGGCAGCTCCTACGAGCAGTACTTC; CDR3: CASSYDLGSSYEQYF; J: TRBJ2-7; V: TRBV6-5; D: .
DNA: TGTGCCAGCTCACCACCGTTCCTAGCGGGACTGAGCTCCTACAATGAGCAGTTCTTC; CDR3: CASSPPFLAGLSSYNEQFF; J: TRBJ2-1; V: TRBV18; D: TRBD2
DNA: TGTGCCAGCAGCTTGGCAGCCGGGGAGCTGTTTTTT; CDR3: CASSLAAGELFF; J: TRBJ2-2; V: TRBV7-3; D: .
DNA: TGTGCCAGCAGTGAAAGATGGGACAGGAACGAAGCTTTCTTT; CDR3: CASSERWDRNEAFF; J: TRBJ1-1; V: TRBV6-1; D: TRBD1
DNA: TGTGCCAGTAGTGACAGGGGGCCGACTAATGAAAAACTGTTTTTT; CDR3: CASSDRGPTNEKLFF; J: TRBJ1-4; V: TRBV19; D: TRBD1
DNA: TGTGCCAGCAGCACCCGGACAGGGTTGAATGAAAAACTGTTTTTT; CDR3: CASSTRTGLNEKLFF; J: TRBJ1-4; V: TRBV7-9; D: TRBD1
DNA: TGCGCCAGTTCTAGCGGGAACGAACAAGAGACCCAGTACTTC; CDR3: CASSSGNEQETQYF; J: TRBJ2-5; V: TRBV5-1; D: TRBD2
DNA: TGTGCCAGCAGCTGGGGACTAGCGGGTAGCACAGATACGCAGTATTTT; CDR3: CASSWGLAGSTDTQYF; J: TRBJ2-3; V: TRBV5-5; D: TRBD2
DNA: TGTGCCAGCAGCGTAGGTGCTAGCGGGAGGTACAATGAGCAGTTCTTC; CDR3: CASSVGASGRYNEQFF; J: TRBJ2-1; V: TRBV9; D: TRBD2
DNA: TGTGCCAGCAGTTACCCGACAGGGTACAATGAGCAGTTCTTC; CDR3: CASSYPTGYNEQFF; J: TRBJ2-1; V: TRBV6-6; D: TRBD1
DNA: TGTGCCAGCTCACCGGACACCGGAGTGGGGTACACCTTC; CDR3: CASSPDTGVGYTF; J: TRBJ1-2; V: TRBV18; D: .
DNA: TGCGCCAGCAGTCCCGGGACAGGGATCAACGAGCAGTACTTC; CDR3: CASSPGTGINEQYF; J: TRBJ2-7; V: TRBV10-1; D: TRBD1
DNA: TGTGCCAGCAGTTCCCCTTGGCGGAACAATGAGCAGTTCTTC; CDR3: CASSSPWRNNEQFF; J: TRBJ2-1; V: TRBV27; D: .
DNA: TGTGCCAGCAGTTTAATACAGGGGACCTCCAATGAGCAGTTCTTC; CDR3: CASSLIQGTSNEQFF; J: TRBJ2-1; V: TRBV27; D: TRBD1
DNA: TGTGCCAGCAGTTATCCGGGACAGGGGGTAAAGACCCAGTACTTC; CDR3: CASSYPGQGVKTQYF; J: TRBJ2-5; V: TRBV6-5; D: TRBD1
DNA: TGTGCCAGCAGTTATCGGGACGGGAGATCAGATACGCAGTATTTT; CDR3: CASSYRDGRSDTQYF; J: TRBJ2-3; V: TRBV28; D: .